The sequence of this T cell receptor beta chain was determined in a study of T cell repertoires in cytomegalovirus infection. V lost 9 bases to trimming and J lost 6 bases, with 14 bases between them. The CDR3 runs 12 residues. Germline CDR1 LNHDA, CDR2 SQIVND (reference sequence). With regard to this clonotype: What it recognizes is unknown.

Findings of the study overall: Individuals carrying CMV plus the relevant HLA were identified by cumulative frequency of public TCR beta families. It was HLA-C-restricted CMV-specific TCR beta clonotypes that dominated the response ex vivo.

TCRdb re-called the reads through MiXCR, storing one row per CDR3 protein. The sample includes some 600,000 distinct CDR3 sequences, 20% to 25% of them seen just once. Sequencing was performed on CD8+ T cells from PBMCs. The sequence came from a human donor in good health (CMV status not recorded). Some clones in this sample may be carry-over from other donors' samples. The chain couples TRBV19 to TRBJ1-1, with D maybe TRBD1 (6 bases). CDR3 DNA sequence: TGTGCCAGCACGAGGGGGGCGGCTGAAGCTTTCTTT. This gives the protein CASTRGAAEAFF.